The table lists the clone carrying this TCR beta chain with a few counts. The sequenced patients had an expansion of CD8+CD57+ cells seen by flow cytometry. The template used for profiling TCR beta VDJ and CDR3 was genomic DNA. TCRdb ran MiXCR on the reads and lists one entry per CDR3 protein. Of about 200,000 distinct CDR3 sequences listed, over 55% are singletons. V was cut by 3 bases and J by 7 bases, with 11 bases left in between. The germline V gene encodes CDR1 SGHDT and CDR2 YYEEEE. The CDR3 is 12 amino acids. The data are from a study of CD8+CD57+ T cells in acquired aplastic anemia. The clonotype comes from a human donor with aplastic anemia. What was sequenced was sorted CD4+, CD8+, or CD8+CD57+ T cells (not recorded which) from PBMCs. This chain joins TRBV5-6 and TRBJ2-7; D is perhaps TRBD1 or TRBD2 (5 bases each). CDR3 sequence: CASSSGRGEQYF. The CDR3 nucleotides read TGTGCCAGCAGCTCAGGGCGAGGGGAGCAGTACTTC. Variable domain in full (rest from reference TRBV5-6 and TRBJ2-7): DAGVTQSPTHLIKTRGQQVTLRCSPKSGHDTVSWYQQALGQGPQFIFQYYEEEERQRGNFPDRFSGHQFPNYSSELNVNALLLGDSALYLCASSSGRGEQYFGPGTRLTVT.